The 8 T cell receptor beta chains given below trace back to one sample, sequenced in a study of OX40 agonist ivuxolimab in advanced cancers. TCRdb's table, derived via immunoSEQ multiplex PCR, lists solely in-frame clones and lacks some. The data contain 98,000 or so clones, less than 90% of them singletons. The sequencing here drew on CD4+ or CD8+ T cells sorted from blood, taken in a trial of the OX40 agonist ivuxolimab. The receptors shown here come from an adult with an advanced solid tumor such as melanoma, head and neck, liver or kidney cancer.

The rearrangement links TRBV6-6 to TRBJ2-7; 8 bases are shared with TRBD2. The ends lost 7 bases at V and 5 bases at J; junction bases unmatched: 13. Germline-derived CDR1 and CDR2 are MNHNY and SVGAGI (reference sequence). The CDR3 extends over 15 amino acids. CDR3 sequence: CASTPSGSGRDEQYV. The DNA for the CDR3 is TGTGCCAGCACCCCAAGTGGGAGCGGGAGAGACGAGCAGTACGTC.

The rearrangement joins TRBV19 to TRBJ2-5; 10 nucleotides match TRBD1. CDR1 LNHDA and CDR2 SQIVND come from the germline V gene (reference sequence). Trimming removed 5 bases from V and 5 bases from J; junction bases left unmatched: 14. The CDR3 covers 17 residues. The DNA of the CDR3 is TGTGCCAGTAGTCCCCCAGTAACGGGACAGGGGAGGGAGACCCAGTACTTC. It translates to CASSPPVTGQGRETQYF.

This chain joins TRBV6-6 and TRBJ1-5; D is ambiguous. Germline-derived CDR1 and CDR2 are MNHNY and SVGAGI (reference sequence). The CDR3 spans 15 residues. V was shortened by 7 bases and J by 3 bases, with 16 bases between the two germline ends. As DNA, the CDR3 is TGTGCCAGCAAAACCTTGGGAGAGCCCAATCAGCCCCAGCATTTT. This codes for CASKTLGEPNQPQHF.

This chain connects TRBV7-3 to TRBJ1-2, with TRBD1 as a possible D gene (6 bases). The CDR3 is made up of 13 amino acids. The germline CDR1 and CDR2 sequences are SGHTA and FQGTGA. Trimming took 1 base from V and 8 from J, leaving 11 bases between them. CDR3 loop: CASSLKQGNGYTF. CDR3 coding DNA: TGTGCCAGCAGCTTAAAACAGGGTAACGGCTACACCTTC. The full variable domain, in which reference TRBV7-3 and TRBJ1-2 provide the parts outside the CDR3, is GAGVSQTPSNKVTEKGKYVELRCDPISGHTALYWYRQSLGQGPEFLIYFQGTGAADDSGLPNDRFFAVRPEGSVSTLKIQRTERGDSAVYLCASSLKQGNGYTFGSGTRLTVV.

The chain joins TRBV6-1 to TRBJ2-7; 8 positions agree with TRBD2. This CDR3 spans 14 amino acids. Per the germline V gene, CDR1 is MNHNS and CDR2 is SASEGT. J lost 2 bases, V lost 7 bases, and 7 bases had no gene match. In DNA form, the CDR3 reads TGTGCCAGCAACGATGGGACTAGGGCCTACGAGCAGTACTTC. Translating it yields CASNDGTRAYEQYF.

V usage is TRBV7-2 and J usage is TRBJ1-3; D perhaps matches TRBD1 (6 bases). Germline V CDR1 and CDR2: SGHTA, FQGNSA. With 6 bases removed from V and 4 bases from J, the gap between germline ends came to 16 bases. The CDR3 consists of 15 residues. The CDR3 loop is CASSLQGGRGNTIYF. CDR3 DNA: TGTGCCAGCAGTTTACAGGGTGGTCGGGGAAACACCATATATTTT.

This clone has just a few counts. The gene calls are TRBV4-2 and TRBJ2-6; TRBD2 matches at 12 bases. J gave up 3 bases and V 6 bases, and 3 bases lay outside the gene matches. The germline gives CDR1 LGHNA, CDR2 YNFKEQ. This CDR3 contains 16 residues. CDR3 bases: TGTGCCAGCAGGACTAGCGGGAGAAGTGGGGCCAACGTCCTGACTTTC. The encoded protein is CASRTSGRSGANVLTF.

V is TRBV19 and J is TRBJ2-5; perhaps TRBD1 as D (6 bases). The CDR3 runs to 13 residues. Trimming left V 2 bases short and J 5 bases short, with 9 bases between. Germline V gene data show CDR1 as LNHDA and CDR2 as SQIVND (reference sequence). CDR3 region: CASSINRVETQYF. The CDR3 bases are TGTGCCAGTAGTATAAACAGGGTGGAGACCCAGTACTTC.